The source of this TCR beta chain is a study of cytomegalovirus exposure and HLA in healthy donors. Study observations and caveats: Some V segments, including TRBV6-2 and TRBV6-3, were excluded as indistinguishable.

The CDR3 consists of 13 residues. Trimming pared 0 bases from V and 7 bases from J, leaving 12 bases between. Germline loops: CDR1 GTSNPN, CDR2 SVGIG (reference sequence). On this clone itself: No antigen is known for it.

PCR was performed using 60 Vbeta and 13 Jbeta primers. The method was immunoSEQ multiplex PCR; TCRdb's version includes in-frame clones alone and lacks a portion of them. Here the sample spans 200,000 to 250,000 clones, 65% to 85% being singletons. V usage is TRBV30 and J usage is TRBJ1-1; D call uncertain. The receptor was derived from a boy between 2 and 10 years old in good health and CMV-seronegative. Sequencing used PBMCs. The CDR3 DNA sequence: TGTGCCTGGAGTGTAGTGGGTCGGGGTGAAGCTTTCTTT. It codes for CAWSVVGRGEAFF. The full variable domain, in which reference TRBV30 and TRBJ1-1 provide the parts outside the CDR3, is SQTIHQWPATLVQPVGSPLSLECTVEGTSNPNLYWYRQAAGRGLQLLFYSVGIGQISSEVPQNLSASRPQDRQFILSSKKLLLSDSGFYLCAWSVVGRGEAFFGQGTRLTVV.